These T cell receptor beta chains were read from a single sample in a study of blood T cells in healthy people across ages. TCRdb independently ran MiXCR on the 5' RACE reads; one entry per CDR3 protein. The sample lists approximately 690,000 distinct CDR3 sequences; 58% were seen once. What was sequenced was blood. All receptors derive from a man aged 60 to 69 in good health. The CDR3 runs from the conserved cysteine through the conserved F or W. D genes are given only for firm matches. Some rows mark clone size as missing; the rest say once, few, many or name a class of expanded clone.

CDR3 protein	CDR3 DNA	D gene	clone size	V gene	J gene
CSARPLQDGNIPTQYF	TGCAGTGCTAGGCCCCTCCAGGACGGGAATATTCCTACCCAGTACTTC	NA	few	TRBV20-1	TRBJ2-7
CASSLDGFYEQYF	TGTGCCAGCAGCTTAGATGGGTTTTACGAGCAGTACTTC	NA	NA	TRBV13	TRBJ2-7
CASSSWGLAGVTDTQYF	TGTGCCAGCAGCTCATGGGGACTAGCGGGAGTTACAGATACGCAGTATTTT	TRBD2	few	TRBV7-9	TRBJ2-3
CASSQDSLDYGYTF	TGCGCCAGCAGCCAGGACTCCTTGGACTATGGCTACACCTTC	NA	NA	TRBV5-1	TRBJ1-2
CASSETLYRGQGYTF	TGTGCCAGCAGTGAAACACTCTACAGGGGCCAAGGCTACACCTTC	TRBD1	once	TRBV6-1	TRBJ1-2
CASRDRTGAYEQYF	TGTGCCAGCAGAGACCGGACAGGAGCCTACGAGCAGTACTTC	TRBD1	NA	TRBV12-3/TRBV12-4	TRBJ2-7
CASSKRQGAATNEKLFF	TGTGCCAGCAGTAAAAGACAGGGGGCGGCAACTAATGAAAAACTGTTTTTT	TRBD1	NA	TRBV12-3/TRBV12-4	TRBJ1-4
CASSLFTGGTEAFF	TGTGCCAGCAGCTTATTTACAGGGGGCACTGAAGCTTTCTTT	TRBD1	NA	TRBV7-2	TRBJ1-1
CASSQTAVVSEAFF	TGCGCCAGCAGCCAGACAGCTGTTGTATCTGAAGCTTTCTTT	NA	NA	TRBV4-1	TRBJ1-1
CSGSPRVDEQFF	TGCAGTGGTAGCCCCAGGGTTGATGAGCAGTTCTTC	NA	NA	TRBV20-1	TRBJ2-1
CSAQRSGLAGRYEQYF	TGCAGTGCTCAGAGATCGGGGCTAGCGGGACGCTACGAGCAGTACTTC	TRBD2	NA	TRBV20-1	TRBJ2-7
CSAIGTAQSEQYF	TGCAGTGCTATCGGGACGGCCCAATCCGAGCAGTACTTC	NA	NA	TRBV20-1	TRBJ2-7
CASRTREEKLFF	TGTGCCAGCAGGACTAGAGAGGAAAAACTGTTTTTT	NA	NA	TRBV12-3/TRBV12-4	TRBJ1-4
CSASGGGAGADTQYF	TGCAGTGCTAGCGGTGGGGGGGCTGGCGCAGATACGCAGTATTTT	NA	NA	TRBV20-1	TRBJ2-3
CASSIRDRGSGANVLTF	TGTGCCAGCAGCATACGGGACAGGGGCTCTGGGGCCAACGTCCTGACTTTC	TRBD1	NA	TRBV9	TRBJ2-6
CASSGRVWSGGEQYF	TGTGCCAGCAGTGGTAGGGTTTGGAGTGGGGGCGAGCAGTACTTC	NA	few	TRBV6-2/TRBV6-3	TRBJ2-7
CASGLRQGLAGGEQFF	TGTGCCAGCGGCTTACGACAGGGGCTAGCGGGGGGTGAGCAGTTCTTC	TRBD2	NA	TRBV7-2	TRBJ2-1
CASSLEARTYNEQFF	TGCGCCAGCAGCTTGGAGGCCCGGACCTACAATGAGCAGTTCTTC	NA	NA	TRBV5-1	TRBJ2-1
CSVNREGYTEKLFF	TGCAGCGTTAACAGGGAAGGCTATACTGAAAAACTGTTTTTT	NA	once	TRBV29-1	TRBJ1-4
CASSFHLGEQFF	TGTGCCAGCAGTTTCCATCTAGGGGAGCAGTTCTTC	NA	NA	TRBV12-3/TRBV12-4	TRBJ2-1
CAGQGSYNEQFF	TGTGCCGGGCAGGGTTCCTACAATGAGCAGTTCTTC	NA	NA	TRBV2	TRBJ2-1
CASSPFSSNQPQHF	TGTGCCAGCAGCCCCTTCAGTAGCAATCAGCCCCAGCATTTT	NA	NA	TRBV3-1	TRBJ1-5
CSAIGASGTAYNEQFF	TGCAGTGCAATCGGGGCTAGCGGTACCGCCTACAATGAGCAGTTCTTC	TRBD2	NA	TRBV20-1	TRBJ2-1
CASSQGTDPYEQYF	TGTGCCAGCAGCCAAGGGACGGATCCCTACGAGCAGTACTTC	NA	NA	TRBV3-1	TRBJ2-7
CSALLAGGGFLETQYF	TGCAGTGCTCTACTAGCGGGGGGTGGTTTTCTGGAGACCCAGTACTTC	TRBD2	NA	TRBV20-1	TRBJ2-5
CASNAGAQPGANVLTF	TGTGCCAGCAACGCCGGGGCGCAACCTGGGGCCAACGTCCTGACTTTC	NA	few	TRBV6-6	TRBJ2-6
CASSVAGLALYNEQFF	TGTGCCAGCAGCGTAGCGGGACTAGCCCTATACAATGAGCAGTTCTTC	TRBD2	NA	TRBV9	TRBJ2-1
CATSRAGGQETQYF	TGTGCCACCAGCAGAGCGGGGGGCCAAGAGACCCAGTACTTC	TRBD2	NA	TRBV15	TRBJ2-5
CASSPTGASKNIQYF	TGTGCCAGCAGCCCAACAGGGGCCTCGAAAAACATTCAGTACTTC	TRBD1	NA	TRBV7-9	TRBJ2-4
CATSRTGGRNQPQHF	TGTGCCACCAGCCGGACAGGGGGCCGCAATCAGCCCCAGCATTTT	TRBD1	once	TRBV15	TRBJ1-5